This T cell receptor beta chain was recovered during a study of shared clonotypes between healthy human individuals. The protocol was immunoSEQ multiplex PCR, while the TCRdb copy is restricted to in-frame clones and leaves out a portion. This table has hundreds of thousands of clones, 55% to 75% appearing once. The sequenced sample consisted of memory CD4+ T cells sorted from blood. Described subset: CD45RA-negative fraction. This sequence was found in a woman younger than 45 in good health.

For the CDR3, the DNA is TGTGCCAGCAGCTTAGGAGGAGGAAGAAGCAATGAGCAGTTCTTC. It translates to CASSLGGGRSNEQFF. The rearrangement joins TRBV7-2 to TRBJ2-1; D is possibly TRBD2 (5 bases). The V gene lost 1 base and the J gene lost 6 bases, with 13 bases spanning the gap. This CDR3 has 15 amino acids. Germline V gene sequence: CDR1 SGHTA, CDR2 FQGNSA.